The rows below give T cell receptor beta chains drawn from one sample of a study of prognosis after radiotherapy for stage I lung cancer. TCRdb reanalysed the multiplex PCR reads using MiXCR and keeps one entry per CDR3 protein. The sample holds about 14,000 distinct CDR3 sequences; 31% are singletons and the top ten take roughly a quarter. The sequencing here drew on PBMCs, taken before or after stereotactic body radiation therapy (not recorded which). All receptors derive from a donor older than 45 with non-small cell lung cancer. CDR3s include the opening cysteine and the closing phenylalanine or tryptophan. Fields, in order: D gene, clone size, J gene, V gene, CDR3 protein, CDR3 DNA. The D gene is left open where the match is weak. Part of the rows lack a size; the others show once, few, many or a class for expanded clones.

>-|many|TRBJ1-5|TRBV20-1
CSARVSSGFDQPQHF
TGCAGTGCTAGAGTTTCGTCGGGTTTCGATCAGCCCCAGCATTTT
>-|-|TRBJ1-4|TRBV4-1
CASSQDPQGSNEKLFF
TGCGCCAGCAGCCAAGATCCCCAGGGATCTAATGAAAAACTGTTTTTT
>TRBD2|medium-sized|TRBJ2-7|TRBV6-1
CASKKGASGRLYEQYF
TGTGCCAGCAAGAAGGGAGCTAGCGGGAGATTGTACGAGCAGTACTTC
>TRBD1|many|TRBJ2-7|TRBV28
CASGTGVSHEQYF
TGTGCCAGCGGGACAGGAGTATCCCACGAGCAGTACTTC
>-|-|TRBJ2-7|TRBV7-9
CATSPGHGTYDQYF
TGTGCCACCAGCCCCGGACATGGAACGTACGATCAGTACTTC
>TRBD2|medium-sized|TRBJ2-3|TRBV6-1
CASSPSVGLAVTDTQYF
TGTGCCAGCAGCCCCTCGGTCGGACTAGCGGTCACAGATACGCAGTATTTT
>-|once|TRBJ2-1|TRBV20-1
CSAIGLVLEREEVDGNEQFF
TGCAGTGCTATCGGTCTCGTCCTAGAGAGGGAAGAGGTGGATGGGAATGAGCAGTTCTTC
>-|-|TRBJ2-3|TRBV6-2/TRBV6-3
CASSLLGGAGTDTQYF
TGTGCCAGCAGTTTACTCGGTGGGGCAGGAACAGATACGCAGTATTTT
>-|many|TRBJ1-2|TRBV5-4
CASSFEGRASGYTF
TGTGCCAGCAGCTTCGAGGGCCGGGCTTCGGGCTACACCTTC
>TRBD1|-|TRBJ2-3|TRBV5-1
CASETGGTDTQYF
TGCGCCAGCGAGACAGGGGGCACAGATACGCAGTATTTT
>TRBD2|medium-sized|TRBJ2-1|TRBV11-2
CASSLDYGLVPNEQFF
TGTGCCAGCAGCTTAGACTATGGACTAGTCCCGAATGAGCAGTTCTTC
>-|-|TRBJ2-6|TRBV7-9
CASGQHSGANVLTF
TGTGCCAGCGGACAGCACTCTGGGGCCAACGTCCTGACTTTC
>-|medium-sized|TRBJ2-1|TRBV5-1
CASSPAVEQFF
TGCGCCAGCAGCCCGGCGGTTGAGCAGTTCTTC
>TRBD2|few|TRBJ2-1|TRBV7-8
CASSFGGVLGNEQFF
TGTGCCAGCAGCTTCGGGGGGGTGCTAGGGAATGAGCAGTTCTTC
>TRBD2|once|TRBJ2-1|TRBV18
CASSQLAVFNNEQFF
TGTGCCAGCTCCCAACTAGCGGTATTTAACAATGAGCAGTTCTTC
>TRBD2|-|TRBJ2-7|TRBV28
CASSLNGRESYEQYF
TGTGCCAGCAGTTTAAACGGGAGGGAATCCTACGAGCAGTACTTC
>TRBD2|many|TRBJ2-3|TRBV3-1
CASSQDRAGNGDTQYF
TGTGCCAGCAGCCAAGATAGAGCGGGGAACGGAGATACGCAGTATTTT
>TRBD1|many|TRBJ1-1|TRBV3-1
CASSPQTGLKAFF
TGTGCCAGCAGCCCCCAGACAGGGTTGAAAGCTTTCTTT
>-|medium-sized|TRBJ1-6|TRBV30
CAWSGRSGNSPLHF
TGTGCCTGGAGTGGTCGGTCAGGGAATTCACCCCTCCACTTT
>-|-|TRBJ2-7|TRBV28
CASSLGGRTREQYF
TGTGCCAGCAGTTTAGGAGGGAGGACGAGGGAGCAGTACTTC
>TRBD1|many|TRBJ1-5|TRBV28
CASSLGTDYSNQPQHF
TGTGCCAGCAGTTTAGGGACAGACTATAGCAATCAGCCCCAGCATTTT
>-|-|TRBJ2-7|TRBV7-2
CASSLFNLGPHYDYEQYF
TGTGCCAGCAGCTTATTCAATTTAGGTCCGCACTACGACTACGAGCAGTACTTC
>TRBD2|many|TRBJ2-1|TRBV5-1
CASNLAGGSSYNEQFF
TGCGCCAGCAATTTAGCGGGAGGGAGCTCCTACAATGAGCAGTTCTTC
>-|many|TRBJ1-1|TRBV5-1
CASSLSRSSVENTEAFF
TGCGCCAGCAGCTTGTCCAGGTCGAGCGTCGAGAACACTGAAGCTTTCTTT
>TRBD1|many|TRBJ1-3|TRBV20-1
CSAREGGSGNTIYF
TGTAGTGCTAGAGAAGGGGGCAGTGGAAACACCATATATTTT
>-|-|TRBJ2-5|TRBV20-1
CSANPPGTLILDQYF
TGCAGTGCTAATCCTCCCGGGACCCTAATCTTAGACCAGTACTTC
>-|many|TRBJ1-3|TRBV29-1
CSVGGYLGSGNTIYF
TGCAGCGTTGGGGGTTACTTAGGCTCTGGAAACACCATATATTTT
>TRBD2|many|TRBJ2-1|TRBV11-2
CASRGGDGNLYNEQFF
TGTGCCAGCAGGGGGGGGGACGGAAACCTCTACAATGAGCAGTTCTTC
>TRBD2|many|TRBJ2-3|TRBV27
CASSHRTSGSKSTDTQYF
TGTGCCAGCAGTCACCGGACTAGCGGGAGCAAAAGCACAGATACGCAGTATTTT
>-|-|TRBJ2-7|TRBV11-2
CASSPGAEEYF
TGTGCCAGCAGCCCAGGGGCGGAAGAGTACTTC
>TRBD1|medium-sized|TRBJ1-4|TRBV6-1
CASSGATGTSEKLFF
TGTGCCAGCAGTGGGGCGACAGGGACTTCGGAAAAACTGTTTTTT
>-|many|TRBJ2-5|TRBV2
CASSETLGAETQYF
TGTGCCAGCAGTGAAACCTTGGGGGCCGAGACCCAGTACTTC
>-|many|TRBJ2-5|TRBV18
CASSPQSEETQYF
TGTGCCAGCTCACCTCAGTCCGAAGAGACCCAGTACTTC
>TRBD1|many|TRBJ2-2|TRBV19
CASSGGQGAGTGELFF
TGTGCCAGTAGTGGGGGACAGGGGGCAGGAACCGGGGAGCTGTTTTTT
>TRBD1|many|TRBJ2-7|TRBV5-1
CASNLGTGDLDEQYF
TGCGCCAGCAATTTAGGGACAGGGGATCTGGACGAGCAGTACTTC
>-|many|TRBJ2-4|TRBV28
CASRRPGLAKNIQYF
TGTGCCAGCAGACGACCGGGGCTAGCCAAAAACATTCAGTACTTC
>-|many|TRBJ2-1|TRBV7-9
CASSLGASNEQFF
TGTGCCAGCAGCTTAGGAGCGAGCAATGAGCAGTTCTTC
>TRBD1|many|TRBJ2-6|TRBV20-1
CSTTGTGGSSGANVLTF
TGCAGTACGACCGGGACAGGGGGATCCTCTGGGGCCAACGTCCTGACTTTC
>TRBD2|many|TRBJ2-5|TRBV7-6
CASSFLGTSGGWETQYF
TGTGCCAGCAGCTTCCTCGGGACTAGCGGGGGGTGGGAGACCCAGTACTTC
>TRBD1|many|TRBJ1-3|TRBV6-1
CASSRGSSGNTIYF
TGTGCCAGCAGCAGGGGGTCCTCTGGAAACACCATATATTTT
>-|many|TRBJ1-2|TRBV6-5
CASSLTGVPYGYTF
TGTGCCAGCAGTTTAACGGGGGTGCCCTATGGCTACACCTTC
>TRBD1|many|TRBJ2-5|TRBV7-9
CASSFDRGTETQYF
TGTGCCAGCAGCTTTGACAGGGGTACAGAGACCCAGTACTTC
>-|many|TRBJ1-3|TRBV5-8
CASGRVRGNTIYF
TGTGCCAGCGGCAGGGTGCGAGGAAACACCATATATTTT
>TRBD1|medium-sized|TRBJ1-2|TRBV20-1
CSAPPGTESYGYTF
TGCAGTGCTCCCCCCGGGACAGAGAGCTATGGCTACACCTTC
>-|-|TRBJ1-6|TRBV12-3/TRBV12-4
CASSLKNSPLHF
TGTGCCAGCAGTCTGAAGAATTCACCCCTCCACTTT
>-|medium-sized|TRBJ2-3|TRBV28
CASTAGTTDTQYF
TGTGCCAGCACGGCGGGTACCACAGATACGCAGTATTTT
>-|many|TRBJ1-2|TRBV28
CASSVLRVHGYTF
TGTGCCAGCAGTGTCCTACGGGTACATGGCTACACCTTC
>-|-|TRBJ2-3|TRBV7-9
CAKSSTDGGDSGGTDTQYF
TGTGCCAAAAGCTCCACCGACGGGGGAGATTCGGGTGGCACAGATACGCAGTATTTT